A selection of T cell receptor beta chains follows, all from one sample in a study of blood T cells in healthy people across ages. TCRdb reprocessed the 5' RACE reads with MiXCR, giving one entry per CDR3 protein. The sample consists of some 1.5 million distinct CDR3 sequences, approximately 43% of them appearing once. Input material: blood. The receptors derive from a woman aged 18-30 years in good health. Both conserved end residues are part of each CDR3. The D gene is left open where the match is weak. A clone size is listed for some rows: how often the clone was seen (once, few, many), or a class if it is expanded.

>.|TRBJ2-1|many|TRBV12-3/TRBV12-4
CASSQHRVHEQFF
TGTGCCAGCAGCCAACACAGGGTTCACGAGCAGTTCTTC
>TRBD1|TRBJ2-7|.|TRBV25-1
CASSESGLQGATPYERYF
TGTGCCAGCAGTGAATCGGGCTTACAGGGGGCGACCCCCTACGAGCGGTACTTC
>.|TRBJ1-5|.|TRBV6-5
CASSYSGSHQPQHF
TGTGCCAGCAGTTATTCAGGATCCCATCAGCCCCAGCATTTT
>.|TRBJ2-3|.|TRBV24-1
CATRDVKSTGPLYF
TGTGCCACCAGGGATGTAAAGTCCACGGGGCCCCTGTATTTT
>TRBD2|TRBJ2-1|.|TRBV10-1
CASSDLAGEYNEQFF
TGCGCCAGCAGTGATTTAGCGGGGGAATACAATGAGCAGTTCTTC
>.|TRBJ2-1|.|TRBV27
CASSLRARLNEQFF
TGTGCCAGCAGTTTAAGGGCTCGGCTCAATGAGCAGTTCTTC
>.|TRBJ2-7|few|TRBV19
CASSINSYYEQYF
TGTGCCAGTAGTATAAACAGTTACTACGAGCAGTACTTC
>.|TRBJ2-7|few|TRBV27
CASSSQMGRGAYEQYF
TGTGCCAGCAGTTCGCAAATGGGCAGGGGTGCGTACGAGCAGTACTTC
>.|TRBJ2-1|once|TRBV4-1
CASSQTSSRRASSYNEQFF
TGCGCCAGCAGCCAAACTTCTAGCCGGAGGGCCAGCTCCTACAATGAGCAGTTCTTC
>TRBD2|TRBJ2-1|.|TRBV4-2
CASSQVSYFGGSNINEQFF
TGTGCCAGCAGCCAAGTATCCTACTTTGGCGGGAGTAATATCAATGAGCAGTTCTTC
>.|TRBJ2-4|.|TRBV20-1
CSARTGSIAKNIQYF
TGCAGTGCTAGAACAGGTTCAATAGCCAAAAACATTCAGTACTTC
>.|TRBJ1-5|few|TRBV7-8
CASSLARQDNQPQHF
TGTGCCAGCAGCTTAGCGAGACAGGACAATCAGCCCCAGCATTTT
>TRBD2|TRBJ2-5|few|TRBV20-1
CSAREQGLADQETQYF
TGCAGTGCTAGAGAGCAGGGACTAGCAGACCAAGAGACCCAGTACTTC
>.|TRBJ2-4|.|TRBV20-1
CSARGRVTLAKNIQYF
TGCAGTGCTAGGGGCAGGGTGACCCTAGCCAAAAACATTCAGTACTTC
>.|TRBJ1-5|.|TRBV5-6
CASSLFATYNQPQHF
TGTGCCAGCAGCTTGTTCGCCACCTACAATCAGCCCCAGCATTTT
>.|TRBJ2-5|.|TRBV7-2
CASSRGPRVETQYF
TGTGCCAGCAGCCGGGGCCCGAGGGTGGAGACCCAGTACTTC
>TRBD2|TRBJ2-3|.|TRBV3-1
CASSSYRAGGLTDTQYF
TGTGCCAGCAGCAGCTATCGAGCGGGGGGACTCACAGATACGCAGTATTTT
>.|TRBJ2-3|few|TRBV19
CASSIGMVRSTDTQYF
TGTGCCAGTAGTATCGGGATGGTCCGGTCCACAGATACGCAGTATTTT
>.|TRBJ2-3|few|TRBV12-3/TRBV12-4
CASSPRTYSTDTQYF
TGTGCCAGCAGTCCCCGGACATACAGCACAGATACGCAGTATTTT
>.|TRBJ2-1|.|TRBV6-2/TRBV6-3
CASTSYTARNEQFF
TGTGCCAGCACTTCATACACGGCGCGGAATGAGCAGTTCTTC
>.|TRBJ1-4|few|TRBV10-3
CAISDLGLGGADEKLFF
TGTGCCATCAGTGACCTGGGGTTAGGAGGCGCGGATGAAAAACTGTTTTTT
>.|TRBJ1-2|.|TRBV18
CASSPIEGYGYTF
TGTGCCAGCTCGCCAATCGAGGGGTATGGCTACACCTTC
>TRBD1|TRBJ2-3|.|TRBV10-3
CASGGSYTDTQYF
TGTGCCTCAGGGGGTTCTTACACAGATACGCAGTATTTT
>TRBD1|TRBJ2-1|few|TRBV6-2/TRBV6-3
CASSSTGGTYNEQFF
TGTGCCAGCAGCTCCACAGGGGGCACCTACAATGAGCAGTTCTTC
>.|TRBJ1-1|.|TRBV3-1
CASSPLGKGEAFF
TGTGCCAGCAGCCCTTTGGGTAAGGGTGAAGCTTTCTTT
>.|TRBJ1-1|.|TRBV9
CASSVATAGLTEAFF
TGTGCCAGCAGCGTAGCTACGGCGGGGCTCACTGAAGCTTTCTTT
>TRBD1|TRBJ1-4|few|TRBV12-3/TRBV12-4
CASRSRQGKNEKLFF
TGTGCCAGCAGGTCGAGACAGGGAAAGAATGAAAAACTGTTTTTT
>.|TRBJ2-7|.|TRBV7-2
CASSLPPPQGGYEQYF
TGTGCCAGCAGCTTGCCCCCCCCGCAGGGGGGATACGAGCAGTACTTC
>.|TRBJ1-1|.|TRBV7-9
CASSLWSQEGFF
TGTGCCAGCAGCTTGTGGTCCCAAGAAGGGTTCTTT
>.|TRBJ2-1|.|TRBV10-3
CAISEREGEQFF
TGTGCCATCAGTGAGCGGGAAGGGGAGCAGTTCTTC
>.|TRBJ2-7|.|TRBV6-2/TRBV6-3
CASSRRGETYEQYF
TGTGCCAGCAGCCGACGGGGCGAAACCTACGAGCAGTACTTC
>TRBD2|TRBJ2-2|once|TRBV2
CASNQGLAGGGELFF
TGTGCCAGCAACCAGGGACTAGCGGGAGGTGGGGAGCTGTTTTTT
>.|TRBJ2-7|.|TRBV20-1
CSVLSGTPTYEQYF
TGCAGTGTTCTCTCCGGGACGCCGACCTACGAGCAGTACTTC
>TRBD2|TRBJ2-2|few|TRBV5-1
CASSLSGSTGELFF
TGCGCCAGCAGCTTGAGCGGGAGCACCGGGGAGCTGTTTTTT
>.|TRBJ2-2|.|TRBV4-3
CASSQDRALLPTGELFF
TGCGCCAGCAGCCAAGATAGGGCCTTACTACCCACCGGGGAGCTGTTTTTT
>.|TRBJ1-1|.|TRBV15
CATSRVDKNTEAFF
TGTGCCACCAGCAGAGTCGACAAGAACACTGAAGCTTTCTTT
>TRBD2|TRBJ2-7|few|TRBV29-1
CSVVFRGSKRYEQYF
TGCAGCGTTGTTTTCCGCGGGAGTAAGCGGTACGAGCAGTACTTC
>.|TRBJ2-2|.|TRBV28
CASSLYGTYTGELFF
TGTGCCAGCAGTTTATACGGGACCTACACCGGGGAGCTGTTTTTT